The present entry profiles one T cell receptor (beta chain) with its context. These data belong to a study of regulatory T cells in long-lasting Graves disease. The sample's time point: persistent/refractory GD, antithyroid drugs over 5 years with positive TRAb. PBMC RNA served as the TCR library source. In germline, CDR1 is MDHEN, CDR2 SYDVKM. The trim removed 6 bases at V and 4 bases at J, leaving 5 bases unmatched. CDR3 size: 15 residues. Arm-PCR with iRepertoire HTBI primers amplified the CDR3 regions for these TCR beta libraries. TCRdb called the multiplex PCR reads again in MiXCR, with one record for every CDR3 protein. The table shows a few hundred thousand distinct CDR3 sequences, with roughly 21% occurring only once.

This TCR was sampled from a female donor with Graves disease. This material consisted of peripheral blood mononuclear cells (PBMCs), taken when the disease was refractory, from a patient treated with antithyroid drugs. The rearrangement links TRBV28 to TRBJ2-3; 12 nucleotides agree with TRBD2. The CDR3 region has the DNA TGTGCCAGCAGAAAACTAGCGGGAGGCCCAGATACGCAGTATTTT. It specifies CASRKLAGGPDTQYF.